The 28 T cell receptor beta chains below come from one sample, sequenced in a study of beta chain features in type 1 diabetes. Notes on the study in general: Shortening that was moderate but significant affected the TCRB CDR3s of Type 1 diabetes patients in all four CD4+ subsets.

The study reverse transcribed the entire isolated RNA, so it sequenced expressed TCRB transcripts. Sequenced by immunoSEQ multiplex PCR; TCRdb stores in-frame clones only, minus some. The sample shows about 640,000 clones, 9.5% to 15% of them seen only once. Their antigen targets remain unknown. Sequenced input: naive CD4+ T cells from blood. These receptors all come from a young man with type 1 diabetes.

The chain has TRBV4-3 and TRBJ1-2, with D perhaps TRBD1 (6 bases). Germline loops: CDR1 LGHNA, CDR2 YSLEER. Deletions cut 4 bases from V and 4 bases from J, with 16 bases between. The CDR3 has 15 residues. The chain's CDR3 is CASSPGGPTLYGYTF. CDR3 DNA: TGCGCCAGCAGCCCGGGGGGCCCCACGCTCTATGGCTACACCTTC.

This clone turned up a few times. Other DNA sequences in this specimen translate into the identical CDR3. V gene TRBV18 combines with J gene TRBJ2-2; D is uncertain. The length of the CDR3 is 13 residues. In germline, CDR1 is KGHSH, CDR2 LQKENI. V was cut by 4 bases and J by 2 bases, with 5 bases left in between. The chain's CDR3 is CASSLGNTGELFF. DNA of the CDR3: TGTGCCAGCTCACTCGGCAACACCGGGGAGCTGTTTTTT.

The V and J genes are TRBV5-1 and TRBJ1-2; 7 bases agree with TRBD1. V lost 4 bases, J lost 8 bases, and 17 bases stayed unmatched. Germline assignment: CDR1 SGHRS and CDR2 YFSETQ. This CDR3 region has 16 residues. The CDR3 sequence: CASSLIRDSQTQGYTF. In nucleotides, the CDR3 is TGCGCCAGCAGCCTGATCCGGGACAGCCAAACTCAAGGCTACACCTTC.

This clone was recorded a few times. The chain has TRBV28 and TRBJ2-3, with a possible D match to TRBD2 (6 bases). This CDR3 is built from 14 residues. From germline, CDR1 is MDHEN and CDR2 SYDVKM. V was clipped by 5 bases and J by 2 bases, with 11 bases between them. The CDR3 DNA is TGTGCCAGCAGTCCGAGACTAGTCACAGATACGCAGTATTTT. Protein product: CASSPRLVTDTQYF.

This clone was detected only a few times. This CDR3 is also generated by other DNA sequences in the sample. The CDR3 here is CASSQAGYNEQFF. In nucleotides, the CDR3 is TGTGCCAGCAGCCAAGCCGGTTACAATGAGCAGTTCTTC. The chain combines TRBV4-2 with TRBJ2-1; D not certain. This CDR3 spans 13 amino acids. Germline lookup yields CDR1 LGHNA and CDR2 YNFKEQ. The V end was cut by 1 base, the J end by 4 bases, with 5 bases between.

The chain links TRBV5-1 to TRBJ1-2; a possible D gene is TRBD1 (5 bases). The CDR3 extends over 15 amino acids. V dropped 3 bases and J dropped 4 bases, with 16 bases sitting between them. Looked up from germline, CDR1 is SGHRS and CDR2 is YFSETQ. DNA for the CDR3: TGCGCCAGCAGCTCGGGGGAGGGGCCCAGCTATGGCTACACCTTC. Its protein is CASSSGEGPSYGYTF. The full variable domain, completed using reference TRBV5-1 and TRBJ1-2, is KAGVTQTPRYLIKTRGQQVTLSCSPISGHRSVSWYQQTPGQGLQFLFEYFSETQRNKGNFPGRFSGRQFSNSRSEMNVSTLELGDSALYLCASSSGEGPSYGYTFGSGTRLTVV.

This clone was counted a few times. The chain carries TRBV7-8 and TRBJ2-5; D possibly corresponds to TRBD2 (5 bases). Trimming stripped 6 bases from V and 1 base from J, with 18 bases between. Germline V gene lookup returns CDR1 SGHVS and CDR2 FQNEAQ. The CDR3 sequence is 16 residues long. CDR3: CASSSRTLGFQETQYF. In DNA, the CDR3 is TGTGCCAGCAGTAGTCGGACTCTGGGGTTCCAAGAGACCCAGTACTTC. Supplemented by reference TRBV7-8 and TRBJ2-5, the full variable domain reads GAGVSQSPRYKVAKRGQDVALRCDPISGHVSLFWYQQALGQGPEFLTYFQNEAQLDKSGLPSDRFFAERPEGSVSTLKIQRTQQEDSAVYLCASSSRTLGFQETQYFGPGTRLLVL.

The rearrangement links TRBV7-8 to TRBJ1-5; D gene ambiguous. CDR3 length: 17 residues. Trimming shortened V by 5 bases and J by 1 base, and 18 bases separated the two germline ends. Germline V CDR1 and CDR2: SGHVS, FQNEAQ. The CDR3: CASSPGPAAYSNQPQHF. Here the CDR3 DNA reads TGTGCCAGCAGCCCCGGACCAGCAGCTTACAGCAATCAGCCCCAGCATTTT.

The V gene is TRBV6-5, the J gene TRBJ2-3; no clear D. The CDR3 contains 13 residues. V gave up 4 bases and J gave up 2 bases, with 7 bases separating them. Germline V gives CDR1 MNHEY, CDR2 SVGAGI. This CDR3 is CASSSGPTDTQYF. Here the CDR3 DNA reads TGTGCCAGCAGTTCCGGACCCACAGATACGCAGTATTTT.

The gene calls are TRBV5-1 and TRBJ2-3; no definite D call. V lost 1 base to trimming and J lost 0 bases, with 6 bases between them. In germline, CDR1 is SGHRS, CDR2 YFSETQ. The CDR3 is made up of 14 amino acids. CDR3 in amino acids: CASSLWGSTDTQYF. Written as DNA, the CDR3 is TGCGCCAGCAGCTTGTGGGGTAGCACAGATACGCAGTATTTT.

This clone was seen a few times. CDR3 DNA: TGTGCCAGCAGTATTCTAACAGGGGCATCCTTCTACGAGCAGTACTTC. Protein sequence: CASSILTGASFYEQYF. The rearrangement joins TRBV27 to TRBJ2-7; TRBD1 matches 7 bases. The V and J ends lost 5 bases and 3 bases, in that order; junction bases with no gene match: 13. The CDR3 length is 16 residues. The germline gives CDR1 MNHEY, CDR2 SMNVEV (reference sequence).

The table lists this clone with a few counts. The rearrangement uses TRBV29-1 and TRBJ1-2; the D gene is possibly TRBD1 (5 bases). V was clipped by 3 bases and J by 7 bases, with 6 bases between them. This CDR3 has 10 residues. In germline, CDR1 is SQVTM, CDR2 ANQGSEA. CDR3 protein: CSVDRVGYTF. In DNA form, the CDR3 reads TGCAGCGTTGACAGGGTTGGCTACACCTTC.

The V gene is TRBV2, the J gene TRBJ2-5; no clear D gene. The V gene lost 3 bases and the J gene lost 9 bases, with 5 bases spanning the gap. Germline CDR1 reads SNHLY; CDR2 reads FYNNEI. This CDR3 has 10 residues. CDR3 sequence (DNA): TGTGCCAGCAGTGAGTGGGCCCAGTACTTC. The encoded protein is CASSEWAQYF.

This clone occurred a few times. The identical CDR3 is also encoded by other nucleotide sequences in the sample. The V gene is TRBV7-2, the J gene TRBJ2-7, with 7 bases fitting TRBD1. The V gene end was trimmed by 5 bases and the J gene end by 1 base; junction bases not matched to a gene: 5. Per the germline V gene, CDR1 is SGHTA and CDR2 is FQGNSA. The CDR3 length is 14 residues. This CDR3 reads CASSPWTGSYEQYF. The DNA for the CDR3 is TGTGCCAGCAGCCCGTGGACAGGTTCCTACGAGCAGTACTTC.

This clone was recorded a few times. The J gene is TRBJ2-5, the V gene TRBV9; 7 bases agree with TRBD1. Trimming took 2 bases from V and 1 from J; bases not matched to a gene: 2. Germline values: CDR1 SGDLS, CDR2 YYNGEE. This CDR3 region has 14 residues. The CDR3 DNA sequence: TGTGCCAGCAGCGTTCGGGACAGCCAAGAGACCCAGTACTTC. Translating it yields CASSVRDSQETQYF.

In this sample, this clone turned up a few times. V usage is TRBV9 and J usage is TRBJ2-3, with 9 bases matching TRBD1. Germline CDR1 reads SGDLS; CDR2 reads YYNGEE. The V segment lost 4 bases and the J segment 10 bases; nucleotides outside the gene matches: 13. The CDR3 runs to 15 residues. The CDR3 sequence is CASSSQGAGPGAQYF. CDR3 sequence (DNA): TGTGCCAGCAGCTCACAGGGGGCAGGCCCAGGGGCGCAGTATTTT.

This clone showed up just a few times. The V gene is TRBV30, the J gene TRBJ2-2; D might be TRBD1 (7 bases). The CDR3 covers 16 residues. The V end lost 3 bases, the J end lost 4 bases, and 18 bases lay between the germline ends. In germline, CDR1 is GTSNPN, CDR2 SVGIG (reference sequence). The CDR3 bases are TGTGCCTGGAGGCCACAGGGGACTGTGGGCACCGGGGAGCTGTTTTTT. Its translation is CAWRPQGTVGTGELFF.

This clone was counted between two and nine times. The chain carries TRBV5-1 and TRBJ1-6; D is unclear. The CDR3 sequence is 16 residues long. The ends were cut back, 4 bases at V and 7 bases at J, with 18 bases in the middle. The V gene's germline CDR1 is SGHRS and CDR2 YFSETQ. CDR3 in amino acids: CASSTGRAGENSPLHF. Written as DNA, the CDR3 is TGCGCCAGCAGCACCGGCCGGGCCGGAGAAAATTCACCCCTCCACTTT.

The CDR3, as DNA: TGTGCCAGCAGCTTAGTTGGGACTAGCGGGGACGTCAACTACGAGCAGTACTTC. It is translated as CASSLVGTSGDVNYEQYF. This chain links TRBV7-2 with TRBJ2-7, with TRBD2 identical over 13 bases. The CDR3 spans 18 residues. Germline CDR1 SGHTA, CDR2 FQGNSA. Trimming at V came to 1 base and at J to 3 bases, leaving 9 bases not matched to a gene.

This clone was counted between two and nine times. The CDR3 here is CASSLTAAGGGQPQHF. DNA for the CDR3: TGTGCCAGCAGCCTGACCGCCGCAGGGGGCGGTCAGCCCCAGCATTTT. V is TRBV7-2 and J is TRBJ1-5; 8 bases align to TRBD1. CDR3 length equals 16 residues. J lost 6 bases, V lost 5 bases, and 12 bases had no gene match. Germline V gives CDR1 SGHTA, CDR2 FQGNSA. Full variable domain (outside the CDR3, taken from reference TRBV7-2 and TRBJ1-5): GAGVSQSPSNKVTEKGKDVELRCDPISGHTALYWYRQSLGQGLEFLIYFQGNSAPDKSGLPSDRFSAERTGGSVSTLTIQRTQQEDSAVYLCASSLTAAGGGQPQHFGDGTRLSIL.

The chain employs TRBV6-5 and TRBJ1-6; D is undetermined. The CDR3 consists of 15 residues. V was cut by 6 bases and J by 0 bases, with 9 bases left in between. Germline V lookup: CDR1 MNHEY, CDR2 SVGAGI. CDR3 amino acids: CASRDGSSYNSPLHF. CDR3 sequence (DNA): TGTGCCAGCAGGGACGGGAGCTCCTATAATTCACCCCTCCACTTT.

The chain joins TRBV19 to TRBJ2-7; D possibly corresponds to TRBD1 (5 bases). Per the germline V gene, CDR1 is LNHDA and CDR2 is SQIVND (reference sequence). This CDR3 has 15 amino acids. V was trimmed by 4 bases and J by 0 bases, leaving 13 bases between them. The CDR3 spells CASSKNRISSYEQYF. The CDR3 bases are TGTGCCAGTAGTAAGAACAGGATTAGCTCCTACGAGCAGTACTTC.

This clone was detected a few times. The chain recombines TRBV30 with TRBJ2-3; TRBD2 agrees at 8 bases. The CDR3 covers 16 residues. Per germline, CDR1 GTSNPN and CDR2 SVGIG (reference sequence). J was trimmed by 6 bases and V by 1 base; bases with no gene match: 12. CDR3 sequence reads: CAWSGLTGGQTDTQYF. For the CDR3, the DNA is TGTGCCTGGAGTGGCTTGACGGGGGGGCAAACTGATACGCAGTATTTT. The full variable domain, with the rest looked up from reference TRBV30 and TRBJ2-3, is SQTIHQWPATLVQPVGSPLSLECTVEGTSNPNLYWYRQAAGRGLQLLFYSVGIGQISSEVPQNLSASRPQDRQFILSSKKLLLSDSGFYLCAWSGLTGGQTDTQYFGPGTRLTVL.

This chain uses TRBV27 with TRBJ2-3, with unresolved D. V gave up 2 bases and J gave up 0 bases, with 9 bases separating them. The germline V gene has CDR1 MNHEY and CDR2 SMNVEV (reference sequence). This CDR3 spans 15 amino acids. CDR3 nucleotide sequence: TGTGCCAGCAGTTTACGCTCTGGGAGCACAGATACGCAGTATTTT. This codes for CASSLRSGSTDTQYF.

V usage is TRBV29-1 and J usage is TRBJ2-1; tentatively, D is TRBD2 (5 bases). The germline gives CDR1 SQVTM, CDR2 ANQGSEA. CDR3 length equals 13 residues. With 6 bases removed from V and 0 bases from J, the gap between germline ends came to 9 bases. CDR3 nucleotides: TGCAGCGTCGGACTGAACTCCTACAATGAGCAGTTCTTC. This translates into CSVGLNSYNEQFF.

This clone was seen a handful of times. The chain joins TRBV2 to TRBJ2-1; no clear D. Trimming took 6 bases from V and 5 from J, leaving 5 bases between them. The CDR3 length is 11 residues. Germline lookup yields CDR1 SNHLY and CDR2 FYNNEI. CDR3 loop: CASRYHNEQFF. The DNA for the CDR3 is TGTGCCAGCAGATATCACAATGAGCAGTTCTTC.

The CDR3 is CASSQSRVQHVQKLFF. The CDR3 region has the DNA TGCGCCAGCAGTCAATCCCGGGTCCAACACGTCCAAAAACTGTTTTTT. The V call is TRBV23-1, the J call TRBJ1-4; D uncertain. TRBV23-1 counts as an open reading frame of uncertain function. The ends were cut back, 0 bases at V and 9 bases at J, with 17 bases in the middle. CDR3 length equals 16 residues.

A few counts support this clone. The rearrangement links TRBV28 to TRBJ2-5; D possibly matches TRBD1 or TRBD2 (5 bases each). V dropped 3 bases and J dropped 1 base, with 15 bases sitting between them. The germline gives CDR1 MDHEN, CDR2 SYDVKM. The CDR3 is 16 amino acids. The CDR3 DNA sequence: TGTGCCAGCAGTTTTGATGGGGCCGGGGTCCAAGAGACCCAGTACTTC. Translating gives CASSFDGAGVQETQYF.